The 17 T cell receptor beta chains listed next were all sequenced from one sample in a study of cytomegalovirus exposure and HLA in healthy donors. The PCR was carried out with 60 Vbeta primers and 13 Jbeta primers. Sequenced by immunoSEQ multiplex PCR; TCRdb stores in-frame clones only, minus some. This sample carries about 160,000 clones, around 70% of them seen once, and the ten largest clones take 4.7%. The sequencing input was PBMCs. The receptors were gathered from a young man in good health and CMV-seropositive.

This chain uses TRBV28 with TRBJ1-3; the D is unclear. V was pared by 10 bases and J by 2 bases, with 15 bases between. Germline assignment: CDR1 MDHEN and CDR2 SYDVKM. CDR3 size: 14 residues. CDR3 nucleotides: TGTGCCACCTCCAGTGCGGGCACTGGAAACACCATATATTTT. This sequence encodes CATSSAGTGNTIYF.

This clone is a singleton in its sample. The rearrangement joins TRBV6-1 to TRBJ1-1, with D unresolved. The ends were cut back, 10 bases at V and 4 bases at J, with 16 bases in the middle. The CDR3 is 13 residues long. From germline, CDR1 is MNHNS and CDR2 SASEGT. The CDR3 bases are TGTGCCACCCATGAGGCGCTAGGCACTGAAGCTTTCTTT. Translating it yields CATHEALGTEAFF.

The CDR3: CASKRQSSGNTIYF. CDR3 sequence (DNA): TGTGCCAGCAAAAGACAGAGCTCTGGAAACACCATATATTTT. The chain uses TRBV7-2 and TRBJ1-3; weak D call: TRBD1 (5 bases). CDR1 and CDR2 from the germline V gene are SGHTA and FQGNSA. Between the trimmed V and J ends, which lost 7 bases and 0 bases, there was a span of 10 bases. There are 14 residues in the CDR3.

This clone has just a few counts. The rearrangement links TRBV14 to TRBJ2-7; no definite D call. This CDR3 region has 13 residues. V lost 3 bases and J lost 1, with 7 bases in between. Germline V CDR1 and CDR2: SGHDN, FVKESK. CDR3 bases: TGTGCCAGCAGCCAGGGCTTTTCCTACGAGCAGTACGTC. Residues: CASSQGFSYEQYV.

This clone appeared a single time. The chain couples TRBV5-4 to TRBJ2-1, with 10 bases lining up with TRBD2. CDR3 size: 15 residues. Germline values: CDR1 SGHNT, CDR2 YYREEE (reference sequence). The V and J ends lost 2 bases and 9 bases, in that order; junction bases with no gene match: 8. CDR3 in amino acids: CASSLAGTSVGEQFF. Here the CDR3 DNA reads TGTGCCAGCAGCTTAGCCGGGACTAGCGTTGGTGAGCAGTTCTTC.

The chain is built from TRBV19 and TRBJ2-3; 11 bases map to TRBD1. This CDR3 is built from 16 residues. Per the germline V gene, CDR1 is LNHDA and CDR2 is SQIVND (reference sequence). The trim removed 5 bases at V and 10 bases at J, leaving 14 bases unmatched. The chain's CDR3 is CASSAGWDRGAQAQYF. CDR3 sequence (DNA): TGTGCCAGTAGTGCAGGATGGGACAGGGGGGCACAGGCGCAGTATTTT.

This sequence joins TRBV27 and TRBJ1-2, with 8 bases fitting TRBD1. Germline V CDR1 and CDR2: MNHEY, SMNVEV (reference sequence). J gave up 5 bases and V 0 bases, and 5 bases lay outside the gene matches. This CDR3 has 15 residues. Here the CDR3 DNA reads TGTGCCAGCAGTTTATCCGGACAGGGAACATATGGCTACACCTTC. Encoded protein: CASSLSGQGTYGYTF.

The chain couples TRBV29-1 to TRBJ2-7, with 11 bases fitting TRBD2. The CDR3 runs to 14 residues. Germline trimming cut 6 bases from V and 6 bases from J; bases unmatched to any gene: 10. Germline-derived CDR1 and CDR2 are SQVTM and ANQGSEA. CDR3 amino acids: CSVQLAGATPEQYV. Written as DNA, the CDR3 is TGCAGCGTCCAACTAGCGGGAGCCACACCCGAGCAGTACGTC.

V usage is TRBV10-2 and J usage is TRBJ1-3; D gene uncertain. Germline CDR1 is WSHSY and CDR2 is SAAADI. CDR3 size: 15 residues. With 0 bases removed from V and 2 bases from J, the gap between germline ends came to 8 bases. The CDR3 reads CASSESATPGNTIYF. CDR3 DNA: TGCGCCAGCAGTGAGTCGGCGACTCCTGGAAACACCATATATTTT.

The V call is TRBV14, the J call TRBJ2-1, with 9 nucleotides matching TRBD2. The V and J ends lost 1 base and 2 bases, in that order; junction bases with no gene match: 6. Looked up from germline, CDR1 is SGHDN and CDR2 is FVKESK. The CDR3 covers 17 residues. CDR3 DNA sequence: TGTGCCAGCAGCCAAGGTATAGCGGGAGCGGCCTACAATGAGCAGTTCTTC. Translating it yields CASSQGIAGAAYNEQFF. Together with reference TRBV14 and TRBJ2-1, the CDR3 gives the full variable domain: EAGVTQFPSHSVIEKGQTVTLRCDPISGHDNLYWYRRVMGKEIKFLLHFVKESKQDESGMPNNRFLAERTGGTYSTLKVQPAELEDSGVYFCASSQGIAGAAYNEQFFGPGTRLTVL.

The V and J genes are TRBV5-6 and TRBJ1-1; no clear D. The CDR3 totals 14 residues. The germline CDR1 and CDR2 sequences are SGHDT and YYEEEE. V was trimmed by 6 bases and J by 0 bases, leaving 12 bases between them. In nucleotides, the CDR3 is TGTGCCAGCACCTGGGCCCTCATGAACACTGAAGCTTTCTTT. It specifies CASTWALMNTEAFF.

The J gene is TRBJ2-7, the V gene TRBV15; D is possibly TRBD2 (5 bases). Germline CDR1 LNHNV, CDR2 YYDKDF (reference sequence). This CDR3 has 13 amino acids. V was trimmed by 3 bases and J by 4 bases, leaving 10 bases between them. CDR3 sequence reads: CATSSERGYEQYV. CDR3 coding DNA: TGTGCCACCAGCAGTGAGAGAGGGTACGAGCAGTACGTC.

The chain combines TRBV7-9 with TRBJ1-1, with TRBD1 matching over 8 bases. This CDR3 comprises 14 residues. The germline V gene encodes CDR1 SEHNR and CDR2 FQNEAQ (reference sequence). V was clipped by 6 bases and J by 6 bases; unmatched bases: 9. CDR3 residues: CASSQGARDAEAFF. The DNA of the CDR3 is TGTGCCAGCAGTCAGGGGGCTAGGGACGCTGAAGCTTTCTTT.

CDR3 protein: CASSSDYRPQHF. CDR3 sequence (DNA): TGTGCCAGCAGCAGCGACTATAGACCCCAGCATTTT. This chain links TRBV28 with TRBJ1-5, with D unresolved. Trimming took 6 bases from V and 10 from J, leaving 13 bases between them. The CDR3 is made up of 12 amino acids. Looked up from germline, CDR1 is MDHEN and CDR2 is SYDVKM.

CDR3 coding DNA: TGTGCCTGGAGTGAGGGGGCACGCTATGGCTACACCTTC. Translation: CAWSEGARYGYTF. J is TRBJ1-2 and V is TRBV30, with 7 bases fitting TRBD1. Germline assignment: CDR1 GTSNPN and CDR2 SVGIG (reference sequence). The V and J ends lost 1 base and 4 bases, in that order; junction bases with no gene match: 3. The length of the CDR3 is 13 residues.

The genes are TRBV11-2 and TRBJ2-7; TRBD2 agrees at 8 bases. Germline CDR1 and CDR2: SGHAT and FQNNGV. Trimming cost V 5 bases and J 4 bases; bases outside gene matches: 7. The CDR3 spans 14 residues. CDR3 nucleotides: TGTGCCAGCAGCCGAACGAGCGGGGGTTACGAGCAGTACGTC. Its translation: CASSRTSGGYEQYV.

This chain links TRBV11-2 with TRBJ2-1; 7 nucleotides match TRBD2. CDR1 is SGHAT, CDR2 FQNNGV, per germline. The length of the CDR3 is 15 residues. V gave up 1 base and J gave up 5 bases; unmatched junction bases: 5. The CDR3 DNA sequence: TGTGCCAGCAGCTTAGCGAGGGAGGGCAACAATGAGCAGTTCTTC. Translating gives CASSLAREGNNEQFF.